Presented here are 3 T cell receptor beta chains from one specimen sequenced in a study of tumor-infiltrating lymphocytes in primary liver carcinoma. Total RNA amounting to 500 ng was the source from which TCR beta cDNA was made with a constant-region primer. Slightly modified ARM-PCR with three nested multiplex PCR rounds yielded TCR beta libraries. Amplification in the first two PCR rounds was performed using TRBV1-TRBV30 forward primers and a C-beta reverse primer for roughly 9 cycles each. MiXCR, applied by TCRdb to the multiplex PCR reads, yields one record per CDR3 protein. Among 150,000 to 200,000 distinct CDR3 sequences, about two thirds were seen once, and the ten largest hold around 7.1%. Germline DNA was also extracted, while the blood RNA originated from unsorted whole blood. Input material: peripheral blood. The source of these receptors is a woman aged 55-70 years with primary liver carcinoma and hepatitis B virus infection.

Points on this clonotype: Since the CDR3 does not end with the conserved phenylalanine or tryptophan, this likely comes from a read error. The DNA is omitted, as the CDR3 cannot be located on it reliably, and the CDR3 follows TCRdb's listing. This chain's CDR3 is CASSPKETRDTGEMFY. The chain uses TRBV11-3 and TRBJ2-2; the DNA was not compared with TRBD2, the D call given in the table. The CDR3 comprises 16 residues, both ends counted. CDR1 SGHNT and CDR2 YENEEA come from the germline V gene.

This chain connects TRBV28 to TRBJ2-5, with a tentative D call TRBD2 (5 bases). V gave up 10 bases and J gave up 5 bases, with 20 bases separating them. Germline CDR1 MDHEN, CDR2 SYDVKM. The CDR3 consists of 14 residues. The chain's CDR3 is CAITNPGVAETQYF. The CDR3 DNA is TGTGCCATCACCAACCCCGGGGTAGCGGAGACCCAGTACTTC.

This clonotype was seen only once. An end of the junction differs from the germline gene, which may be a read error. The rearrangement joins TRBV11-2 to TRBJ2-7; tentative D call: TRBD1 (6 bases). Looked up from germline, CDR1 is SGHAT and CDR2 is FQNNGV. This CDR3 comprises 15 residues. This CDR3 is CASSLRTDSSHEQYF. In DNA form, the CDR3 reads TGTGCCAGCAGCTTACGGACAGATAGCTCCCACGAGCAGTACTTC.